The rows below give T cell receptor beta chains drawn from one sample of a study of Graves' ophthalmopathy and Graves' hyperthyroidism. A single record per CDR3 protein comes from TCRdb applying MiXCR to the multiplex PCR reads. This sample has 600,000 to 700,000 distinct CDR3 sequences; 35% to 50% occur once, and the top ten carry over 2.5%. The sample taken for sequencing was peripheral blood. Source of these receptors: an adult man with Graves' ophthalmopathy. Both conserved end residues are part of each CDR3. The order of the fields is clone size, J gene, V gene, D gene, CDR3 protein, CDR3 DNA. The D gene is left open where the match is weak. Rows may omit the clone size; those that give it use once, few, many or a size class.

-,TRBJ1-2,TRBV29-1,-,CSVARQLLGYTF,TGCAGCGTCGCGAGACAGCTTCTCGGCTACACCTTC
many,TRBJ2-7,TRBV29-1,TRBD1,CSVEGQGDEQYF,TGCAGCGTTGAGGGACAGGGGGACGAGCAGTACTTC
many,TRBJ1-4,TRBV25-1,-,CASVQGMELFF,TGTGCCAGCGTTCAGGGAATGGAACTGTTTTTT
many,TRBJ1-6,TRBV24-1,-,CATSDFAVTNSPLHF,TGTGCCACCAGTGATTTCGCAGTTACCAATTCACCCCTCCACTTT
many,TRBJ1-5,TRBV2,-,CASSGLSQGPQHF,TGTGCCAGCAGTGGACTGAGCCAAGGGCCCCAGCATTTT
-,TRBJ1-5,TRBV27,TRBD1,CASSMTSTGDQPQHF,TGTGCCAGCAGTATGACCTCGACAGGGGATCAGCCCCAGCATTTT
many,TRBJ2-2,TRBV2,TRBD2,CASSTSGSSGELFF,TGTGCCAGCAGTACTAGCGGGAGTTCGGGGGAGCTGTTTTTT
many,TRBJ1-1,TRBV29-1,TRBD1,CSVGGQRALEAFF,TGCAGCGTTGGGGGACAGAGAGCGCTTGAAGCTTTCTTT
medium-sized,TRBJ2-5,TRBV10-2,-,CASSGADQETQYF,TGCGCCAGCAGTGGCGCCGATCAAGAGACCCAGTACTTC
-,TRBJ2-7,TRBV6-1,-,CASSGANEGGPYEQYF,TGTGCCAGCAGTGGAGCGAACGAGGGAGGCCCCTACGAGCAGTACTTC
many,TRBJ1-1,TRBV6-6,-,CASRGQRSTEAFF,TGTGCCAGCCGAGGGCAACGGAGCACTGAAGCTTTCTTT
few,TRBJ2-7,TRBV7-9,TRBD2,CASSFAPSGRGSEQYF,TGTGCCAGCAGCTTCGCCCCTAGCGGGAGAGGCTCCGAGCAGTACTTC
many,TRBJ1-6,TRBV20-1,-,CSARGFEAENSPLHF,TGCAGTGCTAGAGGTTTCGAGGCAGAGAATTCACCCCTCCACTTT
-,TRBJ2-7,TRBV7-6,-,CASSSGRASEQYF,TGTGCCAGCAGTTCAGGCAGGGCCTCCGAGCAGTACTTC
many,TRBJ1-5,TRBV4-2,-,CASSQGQSNQPQHF,TGTGCCAGCAGCCAAGGCCAGTCCAATCAGCCCCAGCATTTT
few,TRBJ2-7,TRBV6-5,-,CASSYSISIGNEQYF,TGTGCCAGCAGTTACTCGATAAGTATAGGGAACGAGCAGTACTTC
-,TRBJ1-4,TRBV7-9,-,CASSCPPFGREEKLFF,TGTGCCAGCAGCTGCCCGCCTTTCGGAAGGGAAGAAAAACTGTTTTTT
many,TRBJ2-5,TRBV3-1,TRBD2,CASSPVGGKTQYF,TGTGCCAGCAGCCCCGTGGGAGGGAAGACCCAGTACTTC
-,TRBJ2-2,TRBV9,TRBD1,CASSVGQGELFF,TGTGCCAGCAGCGTGGGACAGGGCGAACTGTTTTTT
many,TRBJ1-2,TRBV6-6,-,CASSYGEGTSGYTF,TGTGCCAGCAGTTACGGCGAGGGAACCTCTGGCTACACCTTC
many,TRBJ1-2,TRBV7-9,-,CASSLATTGNGYTF,TGTGCCAGCAGCTTGGCCACTACAGGGAATGGCTACACCTTC
-,TRBJ1-5,TRBV10-3,-,CAISNRDTTRSSQHF,TGTGCCATCAGTAACCGGGACACCACTCGATCATCCCAGCATTTT
-,TRBJ1-1,TRBV10-3,-,CAIRIGGNTEAFF,TGTGCCATCAGGATCGGGGGGAACACTGAAGCTTTCTTT
many,TRBJ2-2,TRBV20-1,-,CSAVLSTGELFF,TGCAGTGCTGTTCTCAGCACCGGGGAGCTGTTTTTT
-,TRBJ1-6,TRBV18,-,CASSRGDVNSPLHF,TGTGCCAGCTCACGAGGAGACGTTAATTCACCCCTCCACTTT
many,TRBJ2-7,TRBV10-3,-,CAISESITGEQYF,TGTGCCATCAGTGAGTCGATAACTGGCGAGCAGTACTTC
once,TRBJ1-1,TRBV25-1,-,CASSEGARATEAFF,TGTGCCAGCAGTGAAGGGGCCAGGGCCACTGAAGCTTTCTTT
-,TRBJ2-5,TRBV11-3,-,CASSEYQYF,TGTGCCAGCAGCGAATATCAGTACTTC